These T cell receptor beta chains were read from a single sample in a study of TIL therapy for anti-PD-1-resistant metastatic lung cancer. Measured with immunoSEQ multiplex PCR; TCRdb has only the in-frame clones, and not every one. Of approximately 60,000 clones listed, over 75% are singletons. Sequenced material: blood, taken at baseline. The receptors derive from a person aged 25 to 80 with non-small cell lung cancer. Both conserved end residues are part of each CDR3. The D gene is left open where the match is weak. Rows may omit the clone size; those that give it use once, few, many or a size class.

clone_size: NA; v_call: TRBV7-9; d_call: TRBD2; j_call: TRBJ2-3; cdr3_nt: TGTGCCAGCAGCTCTCGCCAGCGGGACTCCACAGATACGCAGTATTTT; cdr3_aa: CASSSRQRDSTDTQYF
clone_size: few; v_call: TRBV3-1/TRBV3-2; d_call: NA; j_call: TRBJ1-1; cdr3_nt: TGTGCCAGCAGCCATGGGTGGGAAAGGTACACTGAAGCTTTCTTT; cdr3_aa: CASSHGWERYTEAFF
clone_size: NA; v_call: TRBV5-1; d_call: NA; j_call: TRBJ2-7; cdr3_nt: TGCGCCAGCAGCTCGGACCTGCTAGAGCAGTACTTC; cdr3_aa: CASSSDLLEQYF
clone_size: NA; v_call: TRBV5-5; d_call: NA; j_call: TRBJ2-7; cdr3_nt: TGTGCCAGCAGCTTGGCCCTCTCACAGGGAGCCTACGAGCAGTACTTC; cdr3_aa: CASSLALSQGAYEQYF
clone_size: once; v_call: TRBV28; d_call: NA; j_call: TRBJ1-1; cdr3_nt: TGTGCCGGCAGTTTATTCAAGGAAGCTTTCTTT; cdr3_aa: CAGSLFKEAFF
clone_size: few; v_call: TRBV19; d_call: NA; j_call: TRBJ1-5; cdr3_nt: TGTGCCAGTAGTGACCGGGGAAATCAGCCCCAGCATTTT; cdr3_aa: CASSDRGNQPQHF
clone_size: few; v_call: TRBV2; d_call: NA; j_call: TRBJ2-5; cdr3_nt: TGTGCCAGCAGACCGATCGGCTACTTGATGGAGACCCAGTACTTC; cdr3_aa: CASRPIGYLMETQYF
clone_size: NA; v_call: TRBV14; d_call: TRBD2; j_call: TRBJ2-5; cdr3_nt: TGTGCCAGCAGCCAAGGAACTAGCGGGGTGACGACCCAGTACTTC; cdr3_aa: CASSQGTSGVTTQYF
clone_size: NA; v_call: TRBV16; d_call: NA; j_call: TRBJ2-5; cdr3_nt: TGTGCCAGCAGCCAATCGGGAGAGACCCAGTACTTC; cdr3_aa: CASSQSGETQYF
clone_size: NA; v_call: TRBV27; d_call: NA; j_call: TRBJ2-4; cdr3_nt: TGTGCCAGCAGTTTATTTTTCGGGTACCGAGATAAGTACTTC; cdr3_aa: CASSLFFGYRDKYF
clone_size: once; v_call: TRBV19; d_call: TRBD2; j_call: TRBJ2-5; cdr3_nt: TGTGCCAGTAGCCGGGGACTAGCTCAAGAGACCCAGTACTTC; cdr3_aa: CASSRGLAQETQYF
clone_size: NA; v_call: TRBV6-2/TRBV6-3; d_call: NA; j_call: TRBJ2-7; cdr3_nt: TGTGCCAGCAGCCCTGGGGGAAGAACCTACGAGCAGTACTTC; cdr3_aa: CASSPGGRTYEQYF
clone_size: NA; v_call: TRBV21-1; d_call: NA; j_call: TRBJ2-3; cdr3_nt: TGTGCCAGCAGCAAAATGGCCAGGGTCACAGATACGCAGTATTTT; cdr3_aa: CASSKMARVTDTQYF
clone_size: once; v_call: TRBV3-1/TRBV3-2; d_call: TRBD2; j_call: TRBJ2-3; cdr3_nt: TGTGCCAGCAGCCAAGGCGGGGGGAACACAGATACGCAGTATTTT; cdr3_aa: CASSQGGGNTDTQYF
clone_size: NA; v_call: TRBV29-1; d_call: TRBD1; j_call: TRBJ1-5; cdr3_nt: TGCAGCGTTCAGGGACAGCCTAATCAGCCCCAGCATTTT; cdr3_aa: CSVQGQPNQPQHF
clone_size: NA; v_call: TRBV18; d_call: NA; j_call: TRBJ1-6; cdr3_nt: TGTGCCAGCTCATTGGGGACTGGCAGGGACTCACCCCTCCACTTT; cdr3_aa: CASSLGTGRDSPLHF
clone_size: NA; v_call: TRBV12-3/TRBV12-4; d_call: NA; j_call: TRBJ2-7; cdr3_nt: TGTGCCAGCAGTTACGGCCGTACCTACGAGCAGTACTTC; cdr3_aa: CASSYGRTYEQYF
clone_size: NA; v_call: TRBV7-2; d_call: NA; j_call: TRBJ1-4; cdr3_nt: TGTGCCAGCAGCTTAGGGGGGGCTAATGAAAAACTGTTTTTT; cdr3_aa: CASSLGGANEKLFF
clone_size: few; v_call: TRBV19; d_call: TRBD1; j_call: TRBJ1-6; cdr3_nt: TGTGCCAGTAGTACGACAGGGAGACAGAGATGGGGTTCACCCCTCCACTTT; cdr3_aa: CASSTTGRQRWGSPLHF
clone_size: NA; v_call: TRBV7-3; d_call: NA; j_call: TRBJ2-1; cdr3_nt: TGTGCCAGCAGCCCGCAGCGGAATAACAATGAGCAGTTCTTC; cdr3_aa: CASSPQRNNNEQFF
clone_size: NA; v_call: TRBV24-1; d_call: NA; j_call: TRBJ2-7; cdr3_nt: TGTGCCACCAGTGATCGAGGACACGAGCAGTACTTC; cdr3_aa: CATSDRGHEQYF
clone_size: NA; v_call: TRBV19; d_call: NA; j_call: TRBJ1-5; cdr3_nt: TGTGCCAGTAGTCTGGGGCTTCTCTATAGCAATCAGCCCCAGCATTTT; cdr3_aa: CASSLGLLYSNQPQHF
clone_size: once; v_call: TRBV7-9; d_call: NA; j_call: TRBJ1-1; cdr3_nt: TGTGCCAGCAGCTTTGGAGCGAACACTGAAGCTTTCTTT; cdr3_aa: CASSFGANTEAFF
clone_size: once; v_call: TRBV18; d_call: NA; j_call: TRBJ2-7; cdr3_nt: TGTGCCAGCTCACAAGACAGCTACGAGCAGTACTTC; cdr3_aa: CASSQDSYEQYF
clone_size: NA; v_call: TRBV3-1/TRBV3-2; d_call: TRBD2; j_call: TRBJ2-1; cdr3_nt: TGTGCCAGCAGCCAATCCCCCTGGGGGGGAGATGAGCAGTTCTTC; cdr3_aa: CASSQSPWGGDEQFF
clone_size: NA; v_call: TRBV7-3; d_call: TRBD2; j_call: TRBJ2-3; cdr3_nt: TGTGCCAGCAGCTTAACGGGGGGGTCAGATACGCAGTATTTT; cdr3_aa: CASSLTGGSDTQYF
clone_size: NA; v_call: TRBV20-1; d_call: NA; j_call: TRBJ2-7; cdr3_nt: TGCAGTGCTAGGACAGTCGAGCAGTACTTC; cdr3_aa: CSARTVEQYF
clone_size: NA; v_call: TRBV28; d_call: NA; j_call: TRBJ1-6; cdr3_nt: TGTGCCAGCAGTACCCCGGCAGCCTGGAATTCACCCCTCCACTTT; cdr3_aa: CASSTPAAWNSPLHF
clone_size: NA; v_call: TRBV19; d_call: NA; j_call: TRBJ2-3; cdr3_nt: TGTGCCAGTAGTACCTCGGGGTCAGATACGCAGTATTTT; cdr3_aa: CASSTSGSDTQYF
clone_size: NA; v_call: TRBV5-4; d_call: NA; j_call: TRBJ2-2; cdr3_nt: TGTGCCAGCAGCTTGGGGGGCCCCGGGGAGCTGTTTTTT; cdr3_aa: CASSLGGPGELFF
clone_size: NA; v_call: TRBV19; d_call: NA; j_call: TRBJ1-2; cdr3_nt: TGTGCCAGTACCCAATATCGGGGGCGCGGCTACACCTTC; cdr3_aa: CASTQYRGRGYTF
clone_size: NA; v_call: TRBV7-2; d_call: NA; j_call: TRBJ2-5; cdr3_nt: TGTGCCAGCAGCTTAGCGGGGGGATTCCGAGAGACCCAGTACTTC; cdr3_aa: CASSLAGGFRETQYF